The 28 T cell receptor beta chains given below trace back to one sample, sequenced in a study of lymphopenia after photon versus proton radiotherapy (dated by TCRdb to between 2018 and 2021). The method was the immunoSEQ multiplex PCR assay. TCRdb took this table from immuneACCESS and kept in-frame rearrangements with V and J called. Such tables lack part of the clones; where checked against another copy, unresolved V genes explain under half of the gap, and the rest is unexplained. For this sample there are approximately 65,000 clones; 87% appear just once. The ten biggest clones cover 13% of the sample. Sequenced here: peripheral blood, sampled from a patient treated with proton-based radiotherapy. The receptor source for this set is a man aged 80 or over with esophageal cancer.

The rearrangement uses TRBV6-1 and TRBJ2-5; D perhaps matches TRBD1 (5 bases). The CDR3 sequence is 15 residues long. The V gene lost 5 bases and the J gene lost 2 bases, with 15 bases spanning the gap. The germline gives CDR1 MNHNS, CDR2 SASEGT. The CDR3 region has the DNA TGTGCCAGCAGTTTACAGACAGTACCTCAAGAGACCCAGTACTTC. Translated: CASSLQTVPQETQYF.

This chain uses TRBV2 with TRBJ1-1; D perhaps matches TRBD1 (6 bases). V was clipped by 0 bases and J by 10 bases, with 15 bases between them. The CDR3 is 14 residues long. CDR1 is SNHLY and CDR2 is FYNNEI in the germline V gene. The CDR3 is CASSEAEGQGIAFF. CDR3 coding DNA: TGTGCCAGCAGTGAAGCGGAGGGTCAGGGGATAGCTTTCTTT.

The chain carries TRBV6-1 and TRBJ1-1, with D unclear. Germline V gives CDR1 MNHNS, CDR2 SASEGT. The CDR3 has 12 residues. The V end was cut by 5 bases, the J end by 3 bases, with 7 bases between. The CDR3 loop is CASSRMDTEAFF. CDR3 nucleotides: TGTGCCAGCAGTCGGATGGACACTGAAGCTTTCTTT.

This sequence joins TRBV2 and TRBJ2-3; maybe TRBD1 (5 bases). The CDR3 loop spans 13 amino acids. Germline V gives CDR1 SNHLY, CDR2 FYNNEI. V was pared by 7 bases and J by 4 bases, with 12 bases between. The CDR3 reads CASTRQGPDTQYF. In DNA form, the CDR3 reads TGTGCCAGCACCCGGCAGGGCCCAGATACGCAGTATTTT. Complete variable domain (other parts from reference TRBV2 and TRBJ2-3): EPEVTQTPSHQVTQMGQEVILRCVPISNHLYFYWYRQILGQKVEFLVSFYNNEISEKSEIFDDQFSVERPDGSNFTLKIRSTKLEDSAMYFCASTRQGPDTQYFGPGTRLTVL.

V gene TRBV15 combines with J gene TRBJ2-2; unclear D gene. The V end was cut by 3 bases, the J end by 6 bases, with 5 bases between. The V gene's germline CDR1 is LNHNV and CDR2 YYDKDF (reference sequence). The CDR3 runs to 12 residues. CDR3 sequence (DNA): TGTGCCACCAGCAGGGGGTCCGGGGAGCTGTTTTTT. Protein sequence: CATSRGSGELFF.

J is TRBJ2-1 and V is TRBV4-3; D perhaps matches TRBD2 (5 bases). This CDR3 region has 19 residues. Germline CDR1 and CDR2: LGHNA and YSLEER. V lost 0 bases to trimming and J lost 0 bases, with 18 bases between them. CDR3 sequence: CASSQEYGTGLSSYNEQFF. The CDR3 coding sequence is TGCGCCAGCAGCCAAGAGTACGGTACGGGGTTAAGCTCCTACAATGAGCAGTTCTTC.

The chain recombines TRBV18 with TRBJ2-5; 7 bases are a match to TRBD1. The CDR3 is 15 residues long. V was clipped by 6 bases and J by 4 bases; unmatched bases: 11. The V gene's germline CDR1 is KGHSH and CDR2 LQKENI. CDR3 sequence reads: CASSLSGQQGETQYF. The CDR3 region has the DNA TGTGCCAGCTCCCTTTCGGGACAGCAGGGAGAGACCCAGTACTTC.

The chain is built from TRBV7-9 and TRBJ2-5; 12 nucleotides agree with TRBD2. The DNA matches TRBJ2-7 better at its end, which makes the J call doubtful. The germline gives CDR1 SEHNR, CDR2 FQNEAQ (reference sequence). The CDR3 totals 14 residues. The CDR3 loop reads CASSLTSGSGEQYF. For the CDR3, the DNA is TGTGCCAGCAGTCTGACTAGCGGGAGTGGCGAGCAGTACTTC.

V usage is TRBV4-2 and J usage is TRBJ1-2; no clear D. The germline V gene encodes CDR1 LGHNA and CDR2 YNFKEQ. This CDR3 region has 13 residues. Between the trimmed V and J ends, which lost 0 bases and 6 bases, there was a span of 8 bases. The CDR3 is CASSQDRTDGYTF. The CDR3 DNA sequence: TGTGCCAGCAGCCAAGATCGGACCGATGGCTACACCTTC.

V usage is TRBV4-1 and J usage is TRBJ1-5; no firm D call. V was shortened by 0 bases and J by 2 bases, with 14 bases between the two germline ends. The V gene's germline CDR1 is MGHRA and CDR2 YSYEKL. CDR3 length equals 17 residues. The chain's CDR3 is CASSQDRGLLGNQPQHF. CDR3 bases: TGCGCCAGCAGCCAAGATCGTGGGCTTCTTGGCAATCAGCCCCAGCATTTT.

The chain uses TRBV10-3 and TRBJ1-5; D gene unclear. The V gene's germline CDR1 is ENHRY and CDR2 SYGVKD. V gave up 3 bases and J gave up 5 bases, with 8 bases separating them. The CDR3 runs 13 residues. The DNA for the CDR3 is TGTGCCATCAGTGAACGGTGGGATCAGCCCCAGCATTTT. Its translation: CAISERWDQPQHF.

V is TRBV6-1 and J is TRBJ1-1, with D hard to call. V was clipped by 2 bases and J by 5 bases, with 12 bases between them. The length of the CDR3 is 14 residues. Germline V lookup: CDR1 MNHNS, CDR2 SASEGT. In DNA form, the CDR3 reads TGTGCCAGCAGTGAAATACTCAGCTGGACTGAAGCTTTCTTT. Translating it yields CASSEILSWTEAFF.

The sample holds one count of this clone. The DNA for the CDR3 is TGCGCCAGCAGCAACTCGGGGGCAGAACAAGTGAACACTGAAGCTTTCTTT. Protein product: CASSNSGAEQVNTEAFF. The chain has TRBV4-3 and TRBJ1-1; tentatively, D is TRBD1 (6 bases). Between the trimmed V and J ends, which lost 5 bases and 0 bases, there was a span of 19 bases. This CDR3 region has 17 residues. The germline V gene has CDR1 LGHNA and CDR2 YSLEER.

This chain uses TRBV6-1 with TRBJ2-1, with 9 bases aligning to TRBD2. The CDR3 is 15 residues long. Trimming cost V 2 bases and J 2 bases; bases outside gene matches: 1. CDR1 and CDR2 (germline): MNHNS, SASEGT. The CDR3 is CASSESGGTYNEQFF. CDR3 nucleotides: TGTGCCAGCAGTGAAAGCGGGGGGACCTACAATGAGCAGTTCTTC.

The chain couples TRBV19 to TRBJ1-1; TRBD1 aligns across 8 bases. The germline CDR1 and CDR2 sequences are LNHDA and SQIVND (reference sequence). V lost 5 bases to trimming and J lost 7 bases; unmatched junction nucleotides: 6. The CDR3 extends over 13 amino acids. Here the CDR3 DNA reads TGTGCCAGTAGTCCCGTGACAGGGGTTGAAGCTTTCTTT. This translates into CASSPVTGVEAFF.

Only a few counts were recorded for this clone. J is TRBJ2-7 and V is TRBV12-5; 7 bases match TRBD2. The CDR3 consists of 18 residues. Germline assignment: CDR1 LGHNT and CDR2 FRNRAP. With V trimmed by 5 bases and J by 3 bases, 19 bases remained unmatched. In DNA form, the CDR3 reads TGTGCTAGTGGTAACTCCGGGGGGAGGGCGGGAGTCTTCTACGAGCAGTACTTC. It is translated as CASGNSGGRAGVFYEQYF.

This clone has just a few counts. The chain uses TRBV5-6 and TRBJ1-3, with D possibly TRBD1 on 5 matching bases. Germline lookup yields CDR1 SGHDT and CDR2 YYEEEE. CDR3 length equals 16 residues. V was pared by 1 base and J by 1 base, with 12 bases between. For the CDR3, the DNA is TGTGCCAGCAGCTTGACAGGAGTAGTTTCTGGAAACACCATATATTTT. It yields the protein CASSLTGVVSGNTIYF.

The chain joins TRBV7-9 to TRBJ2-3; no reliable D call. The germline CDR1 and CDR2 sequences are SEHNR and FQNEAQ (reference sequence). The CDR3 has 16 residues. Trimming left V 1 base short and J 4 bases short, with 15 bases between. The CDR3 region has the DNA TGTGCCAGCAGCTTAGTAGGGTCACGTCCTTCAGATACGCAGTATTTT. Amino acids: CASSLVGSRPSDTQYF. The variable domain in full, with the rest retrieved from reference TRBV7-9 and TRBJ2-3, is DTGVSQNPRHKITKRGQNVTFRCDPISEHNRLYWYRQTLGQGPEFLTYFQNEAQLEKSRLLSDRFSAERPKGSFSTLEIQRTEQGDSAMYLCASSLVGSRPSDTQYFGPGTRLTVL.

The CDR3 loop reads CSVGPGSNTGELFF. The CDR3 DNA sequence: TGCAGCGTAGGCCCGGGGTCGAACACCGGGGAGCTGTTTTTT. V and J are TRBV29-1 and TRBJ2-2, with D possibly matching TRBD2 (5 bases). The CDR3 consists of 14 residues. The ends were cut back, 6 bases at V and 0 bases at J, with 11 bases in the middle. The germline V gene has CDR1 SQVTM and CDR2 ANQGSEA.

CDR3 coding DNA: TGTGCCAGCAGCTTAATGGCTAGCGGGAGTAGTGAGCAGTTCTTC. Protein: CASSLMASGSSEQFF. The chain couples TRBV7-9 to TRBJ2-1; 10 positions agree with TRBD2. Germline CDR1 is SEHNR and CDR2 is FQNEAQ (reference sequence). The CDR3 is 15 residues long. J gave up 9 bases and V 2 bases, and 7 bases lay outside the gene matches. Based on the CDR3 plus reference TRBV7-9 and TRBJ2-1, the full variable domain is DTGVSQNPRHKITKRGQNVTFRCDPISEHNRLYWYRQTLGQGPEFLTYFQNEAQLEKSRLLSDRFSAERPKGSFSTLEIQRTEQGDSAMYLCASSLMASGSSEQFFGPGTRLTVL.

This sequence joins TRBV15 and TRBJ2-3; a weak D match, TRBD2 (6 bases). Germline V lookup: CDR1 LNHNV, CDR2 YYDKDF (reference sequence). The CDR3 loop spans 15 amino acids. V gave up 0 bases and J gave up 7 bases, with 14 bases separating them. CDR3 protein: CATSRDGGTVYTQYF. The CDR3 DNA sequence: TGTGCCACCAGCAGAGATGGGGGGACTGTATATACGCAGTATTTT.

The chain links TRBV7-8 to TRBJ2-3; the D is unclear. Germline loops: CDR1 SGHVS, CDR2 FQNEAQ. The length of the CDR3 is 13 residues. V was trimmed by 4 bases and J by 2 bases, leaving 7 bases between them. The CDR3 coding sequence is TGTGCCAGCAGCTCTCAGGTCACAGATACGCAGTATTTT. Protein: CASSSQVTDTQYF.

In nucleotides, the CDR3 is TGTGCCAGCAGCCAAGATGGTACAGAAGCTTTCTTT. Encoded protein: CASSQDGTEAFF. This chain connects TRBV4-2 to TRBJ1-1; no firm D call. V was pared by 0 bases and J by 8 bases, with 7 bases between. Germline CDR1 and CDR2: LGHNA and YNFKEQ. This CDR3 comprises 12 residues.

This chain's CDR3 is CASSQHANTEAFF. For the CDR3, the DNA is TGTGCCAGCTCACAACATGCGAACACTGAAGCTTTCTTT. This sequence joins TRBV18 and TRBJ1-1; no clear D gene. Germline-derived CDR1 and CDR2 are KGHSH and LQKENI. Trimming stripped 4 bases from V and 1 base from J, with 7 bases between. This CDR3 has 13 amino acids.

The chain has TRBV6-5 and TRBJ2-2, with 9 bases aligning to TRBD1. The CDR3 has 15 residues. Germline CDR1 MNHEY, CDR2 SVGAGI. J lost 6 bases, V lost 0 bases, and 2 bases had no gene match. Written as DNA, the CDR3 is TGTGCCAGCAGTTACTCTGGGACAGGGTCCGGGGAGCTGTTTTTT. Translated: CASSYSGTGSGELFF.

The chain employs TRBV19 and TRBJ2-1; 12 positions match TRBD2. The CDR3 loop spans 18 amino acids. Germline CDR1 is LNHDA and CDR2 is SQIVND (reference sequence). J gave up 3 bases and V 2 bases, and 8 bases lay outside the gene matches. The CDR3 nucleotides read TGTGCCAGTAGTATATTAATGACTAGCGGGAGTCTCTACAATGAGCAGTTCTTC. Amino acid sequence: CASSILMTSGSLYNEQFF.

About this clone: The identical CDR3 is also encoded by other nucleotide sequences in the sample. The rearrangement links TRBV7-2 to TRBJ2-5; possible D gene TRBD2, 6 bases. This CDR3 has 15 residues. V gave up 2 bases and J gave up 2 bases, with 12 bases separating them. Looked up from germline, CDR1 is SGHTA and CDR2 is FQGNSA. In DNA form, the CDR3 reads TGTGCCAGCAGCTTATTACGGGGGAGACAAGAGACCCAGTACTTC. This translates into CASSLLRGRQETQYF.

This clone was observed once. This sequence joins TRBV5-5 and TRBJ2-7; 11 positions agree with TRBD1. CDR1 is SGHKS, CDR2 YYEKEE, per germline (reference sequence). There are 16 residues in the CDR3. V lost 0 bases and J lost 7; bases outside the gene matches: 9. As DNA, the CDR3 is TGTGCCAGCAGCTTGGGACCCGGACAGGGGGCGATGGAGCAGTACTTC. Amino acid sequence: CASSLGPGQGAMEQYF.